The 24 T cell receptor beta chains listed next were all sequenced from one sample in a study of blood T cell repertoires in COVID-19. Generated by immunoSEQ multiplex PCR, the TCRdb table keeps only in-frame clones and is missing some. The sample records a few hundred thousand clones, around 90% being singletons. The sequencing input was peripheral blood. These receptors originate from a woman in her fifties or sixties with COVID-19, enrolled during active disease.

The chain is built from TRBV6-5 and TRBJ2-2, with D perhaps matching TRBD1 (6 bases). Germline-derived CDR1 and CDR2 are MNHEY and SVGAGI. This CDR3 has 15 residues. Trimming removed 5 bases from V and 1 base from J, with 11 bases in between. The DNA for the CDR3 is TGTGCCAGCAGTCCCACGGGACAGAACACCGGGGAGCTGTTTTTT. Translating it yields CASSPTGQNTGELFF.

The chain links TRBV2 to TRBJ2-3; D perhaps matches TRBD1 (7 bases). This CDR3 has 15 residues. V dropped 6 bases and J dropped 2 bases, with 15 bases sitting between them. CDR1 and CDR2 (germline): SNHLY, FYNNEI. CDR3 nucleotides: TGTGCCAGCAGCCCAGGGGGGACGACCACAGATACGCAGTATTTT. It specifies CASSPGGTTTDTQYF.

This chain links TRBV13 with TRBJ1-4; 7 nucleotides line up with TRBD1. Losses at the gene ends were 6 bases for V and 8 bases for J; bases not matched to a gene: 9. The CDR3 extends over 14 amino acids. Germline lookup yields CDR1 PRHDT and CDR2 FYEKMQ (reference sequence). CDR3 nucleotides: TGTGCCAGCAGGCTAGGGGGCGCGGTCGAAAAACTGTTTTTT. It is translated as CASRLGGAVEKLFF. Drawing the rest from reference TRBV13 and TRBJ1-4, the complete variable domain is AAGVIQSPRHLIKEKRETATLKCYPIPRHDTVYWYQQGPGQDPQFLISFYEKMQSDKGSIPDRFSAQQFSDYHSELNMSSLELGDSALYFCASRLGGAVEKLFFGSGTQLSVL.

CDR3 amino acids: CASSGRTGDNSPLHF. In nucleotides, the CDR3 is TGTGCCAGCAGCGGCCGGACAGGGGATAATTCACCCCTCCACTTT. The chain recombines TRBV9 with TRBJ1-6; 9 positions agree with TRBD1. The J segment lost 5 bases and the V segment lost 3 bases, leaving 3 bases of the junction unmatched. The CDR3 consists of 15 residues. Germline-derived CDR1 and CDR2 are SGDLS and YYNGEE.

This clone was observed a handful of times. The chain recombines TRBV19 with TRBJ1-5, with 7 bases identical to TRBD1. Germline V CDR1 and CDR2: LNHDA, SQIVND (reference sequence). Trimming took 6 bases from V and 2 from J; bases not matched to a gene: 13. The CDR3 sequence is 17 residues long. CDR3 sequence: CASSDLGQESGNQPQHF. Here the CDR3 DNA reads TGTGCCAGTAGCGACCTAGGACAGGAATCGGGCAATCAGCCCCAGCATTTT.

The genes are TRBV4-2 and TRBJ1-6; D unclear. Trimming pared 1 base from V and 7 bases from J, leaving 8 bases between. Germline V lookup: CDR1 LGHNA, CDR2 YNFKEQ. The CDR3 has 14 residues. The CDR3 protein is CASSQGLENSPLHF. In DNA form, the CDR3 reads TGTGCCAGCAGCCAAGGACTCGAGAATTCACCCCTCCACTTT.

The chain couples TRBV19 to TRBJ1-1, with unresolved D. This CDR3 spans 13 amino acids. Germline lookup yields CDR1 LNHDA and CDR2 SQIVND (reference sequence). V was clipped by 1 base and J by 12 bases, with 15 bases between them. The CDR3 coding sequence is TGTGCCAGTAGTATAGGGTCCCCCCCGAGGTCTTTCTTT. Its protein product is CASSIGSPPRSFF. Full variable domain (outside the CDR3, taken from reference TRBV19 and TRBJ1-1): DGGITQSPKYLFRKEGQNVTLSCEQNLNHDAMYWYRQDPGQGLRLIYYSQIVNDFQKGDIAEGYSVSREKKESFPLTVTSAQKNPTAFYLCASSIGSPPRSFFGQGTRLTVV.

The J gene is TRBJ2-2, the V gene TRBV5-1; D perhaps matches TRBD1 (6 bases). The V end lost 0 bases, the J end lost 0 bases, and 9 bases lay between the germline ends. This CDR3 has 16 residues. The V gene's germline CDR1 is SGHRS and CDR2 YFSETQ. The CDR3 protein is CASSLEGQTNTGELFF. CDR3 DNA sequence: TGCGCCAGCAGCTTGGAAGGACAGACGAACACCGGGGAGCTGTTTTTT.

The V and J genes are TRBV12-2 and TRBJ1-5; the D call in the table, TRBD1, was not verified against the DNA. TRBV12-2 is noted as a pseudogene. This CDR3 region has 15 residues. CDR3 DNA sequence: TGTGCAAGTCGCTCTGAACAGGGTGGAACTCAGCCCCAGCATTTT. It encodes CASRSEQGGTQPQHF.

The chain employs TRBV7-2 and TRBJ1-1; perhaps TRBD1 as D (6 bases). Trimming removed 5 bases at V and 4 bases at J, with 14 bases between. This CDR3 is 14 amino acids long. The germline V gene encodes CDR1 SGHTA and CDR2 FQGNSA. The CDR3 DNA reads TGTGCCAGCAGCCCCACAGGGAACCCCACTGAAGCTTTCTTT. It is translated as CASSPTGNPTEAFF.

This rearrangement joins TRBV5-6 to TRBJ2-3, with 10 bases lining up with TRBD1. V was clipped by 5 bases and J by 1 base; unmatched bases: 13. Germline V gene data show CDR1 as SGHDT and CDR2 as YYEEEE. The CDR3 has 18 residues. CDR3 DNA: TGTGCCAGCAGGTTGACGGGACAGGGGCGGGTCGGCACAGATACGCAGTATTTT. The encoded protein is CASRLTGQGRVGTDTQYF.

V usage is TRBV9 and J usage is TRBJ2-2; TRBD2 agrees at 8 bases. Germline CDR1 is SGDLS and CDR2 is YYNGEE. V shed 0 bases and J 4 bases; nucleotides not matched to a gene: 8. The CDR3 is 17 residues long. The DNA for the CDR3 is TGTGCCAGCAGCGTAGCTATCAGCGGGGGATCCACCGGGGAGCTGTTTTTT. Amino acid sequence: CASSVAISGGSTGELFF.

The chain is built from TRBV18 and TRBJ2-6, with 10 bases matching TRBD1. J gave up 2 bases and V 4 bases, and 5 bases lay outside the gene matches. CDR1 is KGHSH, CDR2 LQKENI, per germline. This CDR3 has 17 residues. This CDR3 is CASSRRQGATGANVLTF. The DNA of the CDR3 is TGTGCCAGCTCACGTCGACAGGGGGCCACTGGGGCCAACGTCCTGACTTTC.

The chain carries TRBV6-5 and TRBJ1-1, with D maybe TRBD1 (5 bases). V was clipped by 8 bases and J by 6 bases, with 19 bases between them. The CDR3 length is 14 residues. Germline-derived CDR1 and CDR2 are MNHEY and SVGAGI. CDR3 loop: CASLRGTLFSEAFF. The CDR3, as DNA: TGTGCCAGCTTACGGGGGACGCTCTTCTCTGAAGCTTTCTTT.

The chain uses TRBV27 and TRBJ1-2; possibly TRBD1 for D (6 bases). The CDR3 spans 12 residues. V lost 4 bases and J lost 10, with 13 bases in between. Germline V gives CDR1 MNHEY, CDR2 SMNVEV (reference sequence). The chain's CDR3 is CASSSVDRHYTF. The CDR3 region has the DNA TGTGCCAGCAGTTCCGTAGACAGGCACTACACCTTC.

The CDR3 loop reads CASSLESSGGSHTGELFF. CDR3 DNA: TGCGCCAGCAGCTTGGAATCTAGCGGGGGTTCACACACCGGGGAGCTGTTTTTT. The J gene is TRBJ2-2, the V gene TRBV5-1; 10 bases align to TRBD2. V shed 0 bases, J shed 3 bases, and the junction held 8 bases outside the gene matches. The germline CDR1 and CDR2 sequences are SGHRS and YFSETQ. This CDR3 is 18 amino acids long.

As DNA, the CDR3 is TGTGCCAGCAGCACGCCCGGGACAGGGAGGAACTATGGCTACACCTTC. Its protein is CASSTPGTGRNYGYTF. The chain is built from TRBV3-1 (or the pseudogene TRBV3-2) and TRBJ1-2, with TRBD1 matching 9 bases. V shed 5 bases and J 2 bases; nucleotides not matched to a gene: 9. The germline CDR1 and CDR2 sequences are LGHDT and YNNKEL (reference sequence). The CDR3 runs 16 residues.

This clone occurred a few times. The V gene is TRBV29-1, the J gene TRBJ1-2; 7 nucleotides agree with TRBD1. The ends lost 4 bases at V and 2 bases at J; junction bases unmatched: 7. This CDR3 region has 14 residues. Germline CDR1 is SQVTM and CDR2 is ANQGSEA. The CDR3: CSVGGETGNYGYTF. The CDR3 DNA reads TGCAGCGTTGGTGGGGAGACAGGGAACTATGGCTACACCTTC.

The CDR3 here is CASSYGEGLPEAFF. CDR3 DNA sequence: TGTGCCAGCAGTTACGGAGAAGGACTCCCTGAAGCTTTCTTT. The chain joins TRBV6-5 to TRBJ1-1; no definite D call. V was shortened by 2 bases and J by 6 bases, with 13 bases between the two germline ends. CDR1 MNHEY and CDR2 SVGAGI come from the germline V gene. The length of the CDR3 is 14 residues.

The chain combines TRBV19 with TRBJ2-7; possibly TRBD1 for D (5 bases). Germline values: CDR1 LNHDA, CDR2 SQIVND (reference sequence). The ends were cut back, 3 bases at V and 5 bases at J, with 14 bases in the middle. The CDR3 spans 14 residues. CDR3 loop: CASSITGRAHEQYF. The CDR3 DNA sequence: TGTGCCAGTAGTATTACTGGCAGGGCCCACGAGCAGTACTTC.

The chain links TRBV9 to TRBJ1-5, with D unresolved. In germline, CDR1 is SGDLS, CDR2 YYNGEE. The CDR3 consists of 13 residues. V shed 4 bases and J shed 9 bases, with 14 bases lying between them. Here the CDR3 DNA reads TGTGCCAGCAGCAGCGACTCACATGGGCCCCAGCATTTT. Translating gives CASSSDSHGPQHF. Full variable domain (remainder filled in from reference TRBV9 and TRBJ1-5): DSGVTQTPKHLITATGQRVTLRCSPRSGDLSVYWYQQSLDQGLQFLIQYYNGEERAKGNILERFSAQQFPDLHSELNLSSLELGDSALYFCASSSDSHGPQHFGDGTRLSIL.

J is TRBJ2-5 and V is TRBV7-9; no firm D call. CDR3 length: 13 residues. CDR1 is SEHNR, CDR2 FQNEAQ, per germline (reference sequence). The V gene lost 3 bases and the J gene lost 13 bases, with 18 bases spanning the gap. CDR3 in amino acids: CASSFANEDPRYF. Written as DNA, the CDR3 is TGTGCCAGCAGCTTCGCTAATGAGGATCCCCGGTACTTC.

The chain carries TRBV7-2 and TRBJ1-3, with 7 bases lining up with TRBD1. The CDR3 spans 15 residues. Losses at the gene ends were 2 bases for V and 2 bases for J; bases not matched to a gene: 3. The V gene's germline CDR1 is SGHTA and CDR2 FQGNSA. The CDR3 sequence: CASSLQGVTGNTIYF. DNA for the CDR3: TGTGCCAGCAGCTTACAGGGGGTAACTGGAAACACCATATATTTT.

The chain has TRBV5-1 and TRBJ1-3; possible D gene TRBD1, 5 bases. CDR1 and CDR2 (germline): SGHRS, YFSETQ. This CDR3 spans 17 amino acids. V lost 4 bases to trimming and J lost 1 base, with 18 bases between them. In nucleotides, the CDR3 is TGCGCCAGCAGCCAACAATCGGGAGGGGCGTCTGGAAACACCATATATTTT. It translates to CASSQQSGGASGNTIYF.